The clone carrying this TCR beta chain was detected only a few times. The CDR3 covers 12 residues. Germline loops: CDR1 SQVTM, CDR2 ANQGSEA. Trimming removed 6 bases at V and 4 bases at J, with 10 bases between. The entry originates in a study of shared clonotypes between healthy human individuals. Sequencing used immunoSEQ multiplex PCR; TCRdb keeps in-frame clones, though not all of them. The sample includes more than 400,000 clones, 70% to 80% of them seen just once. The sequenced material came from PBMCs. The source is a woman between 40 and 55 years old in good health. Some clones in this sample may be carry-over from other donors' samples. The chain is built from TRBV29-1 and TRBJ2-1; a possible D gene is TRBD1 (5 bases). The CDR3 DNA reads as TGCAGCGTACAGGCAGCTTACAATGAGCAGTTCTTC. As protein: CSVQAAYNEQFF.